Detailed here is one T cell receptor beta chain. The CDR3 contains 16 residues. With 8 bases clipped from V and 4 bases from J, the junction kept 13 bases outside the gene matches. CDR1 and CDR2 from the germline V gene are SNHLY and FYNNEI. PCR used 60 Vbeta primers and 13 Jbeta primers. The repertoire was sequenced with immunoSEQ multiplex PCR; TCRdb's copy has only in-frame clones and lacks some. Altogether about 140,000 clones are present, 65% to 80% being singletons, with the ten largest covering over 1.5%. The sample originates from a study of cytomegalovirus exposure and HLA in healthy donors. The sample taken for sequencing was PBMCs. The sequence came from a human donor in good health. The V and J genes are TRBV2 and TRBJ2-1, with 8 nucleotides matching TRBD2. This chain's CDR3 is CASLPESGRVYNEQFF. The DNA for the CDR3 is TGTGCCAGCCTCCCCGAGTCCGGGAGGGTATACAATGAGCAGTTCTTC.